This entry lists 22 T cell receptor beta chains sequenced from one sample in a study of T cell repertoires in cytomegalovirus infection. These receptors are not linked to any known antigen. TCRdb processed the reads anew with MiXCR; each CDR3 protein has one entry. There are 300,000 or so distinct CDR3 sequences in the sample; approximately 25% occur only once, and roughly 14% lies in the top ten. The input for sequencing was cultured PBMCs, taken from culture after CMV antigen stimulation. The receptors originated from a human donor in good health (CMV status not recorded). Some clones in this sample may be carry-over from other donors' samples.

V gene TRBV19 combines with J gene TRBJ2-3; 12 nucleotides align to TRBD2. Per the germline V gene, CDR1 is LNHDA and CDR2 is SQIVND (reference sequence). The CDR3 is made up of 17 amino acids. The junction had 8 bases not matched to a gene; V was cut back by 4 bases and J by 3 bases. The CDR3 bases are TGTGCCAGTAGTACGGCTAGCGGGAGGGCCGGGACAGATACGCAGTATTTT. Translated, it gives CASSTASGRAGTDTQYF.

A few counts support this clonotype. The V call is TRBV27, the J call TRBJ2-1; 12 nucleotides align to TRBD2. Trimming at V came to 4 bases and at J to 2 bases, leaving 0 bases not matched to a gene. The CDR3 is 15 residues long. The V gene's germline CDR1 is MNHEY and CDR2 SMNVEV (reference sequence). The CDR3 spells CASSSSGGAYNEQFF. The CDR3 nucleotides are TGTGCCAGCAGTTCTAGCGGGGGGGCCTACAATGAGCAGTTCTTC.

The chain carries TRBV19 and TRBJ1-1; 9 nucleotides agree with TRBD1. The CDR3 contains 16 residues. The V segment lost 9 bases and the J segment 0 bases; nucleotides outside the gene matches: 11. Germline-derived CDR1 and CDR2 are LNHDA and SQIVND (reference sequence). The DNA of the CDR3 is TGTGCCAGCGTACGGACAGGGGCGAACATGAACACTGAAGCTTTCTTT. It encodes CASVRTGANMNTEAFF.

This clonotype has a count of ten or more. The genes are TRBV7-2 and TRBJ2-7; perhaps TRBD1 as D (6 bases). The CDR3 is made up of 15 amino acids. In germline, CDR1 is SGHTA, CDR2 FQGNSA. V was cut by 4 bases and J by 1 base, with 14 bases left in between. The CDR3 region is CASSSRSQGSYEQYV. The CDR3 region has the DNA TGTGCCAGCAGCTCTAGGTCACAGGGTTCCTACGAGCAGTACGTC.

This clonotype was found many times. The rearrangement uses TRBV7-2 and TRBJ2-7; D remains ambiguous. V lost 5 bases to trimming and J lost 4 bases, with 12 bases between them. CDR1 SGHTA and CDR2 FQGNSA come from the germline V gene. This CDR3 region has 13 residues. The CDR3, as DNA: TGTGCCAGCAGCCCCCGAGCAAGGTACGAGCAGTACTTC. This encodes CASSPRARYEQYF.

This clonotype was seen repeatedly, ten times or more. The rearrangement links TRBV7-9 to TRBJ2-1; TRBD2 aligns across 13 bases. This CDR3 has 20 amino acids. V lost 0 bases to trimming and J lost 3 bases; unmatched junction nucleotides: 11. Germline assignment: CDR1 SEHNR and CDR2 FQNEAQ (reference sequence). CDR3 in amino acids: CASSLAAGLAGESFYNEQFF. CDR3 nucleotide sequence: TGTGCCAGCAGCTTAGCGGCCGGACTAGCGGGAGAAAGTTTCTACAATGAGCAGTTCTTC.

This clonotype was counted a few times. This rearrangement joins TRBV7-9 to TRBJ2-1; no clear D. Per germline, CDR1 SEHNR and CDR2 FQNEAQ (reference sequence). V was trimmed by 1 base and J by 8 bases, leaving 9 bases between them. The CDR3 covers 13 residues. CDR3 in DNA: TGTGCCAGCAGCTTAGAAGGGCCGCATGAGCAGTTCTTC. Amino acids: CASSLEGPHEQFF.

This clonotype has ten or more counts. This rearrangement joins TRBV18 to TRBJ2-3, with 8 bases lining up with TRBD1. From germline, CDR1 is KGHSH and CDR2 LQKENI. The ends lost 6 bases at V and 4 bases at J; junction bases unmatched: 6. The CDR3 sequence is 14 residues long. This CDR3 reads CASSEDRVADTQYF. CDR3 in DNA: TGTGCCAGCTCGGAGGACAGGGTCGCAGATACGCAGTATTTT.

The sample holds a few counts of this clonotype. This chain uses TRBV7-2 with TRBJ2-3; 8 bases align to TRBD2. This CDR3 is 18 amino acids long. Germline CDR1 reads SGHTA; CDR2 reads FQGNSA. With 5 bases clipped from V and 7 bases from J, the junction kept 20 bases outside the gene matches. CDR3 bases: TGTGCCAGCAGCCCCCGGCCCTACTACCGGGAGGGCCGTAATACGCAGTATTTT. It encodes CASSPRPYYREGRNTQYF.

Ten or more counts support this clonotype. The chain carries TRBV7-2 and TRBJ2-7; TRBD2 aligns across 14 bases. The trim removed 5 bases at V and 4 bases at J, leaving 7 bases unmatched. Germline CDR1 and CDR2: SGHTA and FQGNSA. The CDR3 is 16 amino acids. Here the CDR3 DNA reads TGTGCCAGCAGCGTCGCCGGGACTAGCGGGAGTTACGAGCAGTACTTC. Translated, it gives CASSVAGTSGSYEQYF.

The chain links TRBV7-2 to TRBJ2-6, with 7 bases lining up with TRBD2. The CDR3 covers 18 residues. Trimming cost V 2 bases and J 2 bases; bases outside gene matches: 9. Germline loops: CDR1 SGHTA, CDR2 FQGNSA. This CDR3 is CASSLWGGGLTGANVLTF. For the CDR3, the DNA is TGTGCCAGCAGCTTATGGGGGGGTGGGTTGACTGGGGCCAACGTCCTGACTTTC.

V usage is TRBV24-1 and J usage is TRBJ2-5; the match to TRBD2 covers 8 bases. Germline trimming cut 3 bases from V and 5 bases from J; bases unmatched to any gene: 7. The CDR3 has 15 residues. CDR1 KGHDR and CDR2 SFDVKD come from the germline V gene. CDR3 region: CATSDRSGSQETQYF. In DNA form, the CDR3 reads TGTGCCACCAGTGATCGGAGCGGGAGCCAGGAGACCCAGTACTTC.

CDR3 sequence reads: CASSLSPWTGLYGYTF. As DNA, the CDR3 is TGTGCCAGCAGTTTATCCCCTTGGACAGGGCTCTATGGCTACACCTTC. J is TRBJ1-2 and V is TRBV27; 8 nucleotides line up with TRBD1. The V gene end was trimmed by 0 bases and the J gene end by 4 bases; junction bases not matched to a gene: 7. CDR3 length: 16 residues. Germline-derived CDR1 and CDR2 are MNHEY and SMNVEV (reference sequence).

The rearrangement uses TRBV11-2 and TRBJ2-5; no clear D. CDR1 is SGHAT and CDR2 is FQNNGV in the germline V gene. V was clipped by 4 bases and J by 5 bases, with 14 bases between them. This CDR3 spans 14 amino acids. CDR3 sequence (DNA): TGTGCCAGCAGCTCCCGAGTTGGCCTCGAGACCCAGTACTTC. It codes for CASSSRVGLETQYF.

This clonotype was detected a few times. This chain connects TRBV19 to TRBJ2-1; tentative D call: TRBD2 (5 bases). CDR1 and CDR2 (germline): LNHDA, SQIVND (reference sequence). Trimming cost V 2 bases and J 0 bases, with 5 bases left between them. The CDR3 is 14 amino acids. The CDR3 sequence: CASSILASYNEQFF. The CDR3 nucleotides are TGTGCCAGTAGTATACTAGCCTCCTACAATGAGCAGTTCTTC. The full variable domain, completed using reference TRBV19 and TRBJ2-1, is DGGITQSPKYLFRKEGQNVTLSCEQNLNHDAMYWYRQDPGQGLRLIYYSQIVNDFQKGDIAEGYSVSREKKESFPLTVTSAQKNPTAFYLCASSILASYNEQFFGPGTRLTVL.

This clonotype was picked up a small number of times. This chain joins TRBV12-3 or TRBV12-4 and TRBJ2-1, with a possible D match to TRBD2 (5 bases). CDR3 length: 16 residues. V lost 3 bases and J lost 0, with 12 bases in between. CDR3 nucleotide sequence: TGTGCCAGCAGTTTCCGTGGGGAGAGCTCCTACAATGAGCAGTTCTTC. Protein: CASSFRGESSYNEQFF.

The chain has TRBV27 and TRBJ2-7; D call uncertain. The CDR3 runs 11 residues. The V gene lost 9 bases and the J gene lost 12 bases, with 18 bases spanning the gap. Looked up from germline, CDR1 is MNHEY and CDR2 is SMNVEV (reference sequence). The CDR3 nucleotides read TGTGCCAGGCTGGATATTGGCCCCCGGTACGTC. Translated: CARLDIGPRYV.

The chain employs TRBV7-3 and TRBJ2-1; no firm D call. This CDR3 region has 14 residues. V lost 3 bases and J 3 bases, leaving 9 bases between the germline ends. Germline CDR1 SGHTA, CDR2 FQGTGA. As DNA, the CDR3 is TGTGCCAGCAGCTTCCCGCCCTACTACAATGAGCAGTTCTTC. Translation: CASSFPPYYNEQFF.

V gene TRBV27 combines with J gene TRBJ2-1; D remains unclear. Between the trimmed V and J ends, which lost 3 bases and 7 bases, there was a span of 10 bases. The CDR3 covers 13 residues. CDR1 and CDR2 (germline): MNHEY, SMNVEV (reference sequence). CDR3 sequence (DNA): TGTGCCAGCAGTTTGGTCTCCTGGAATGAGCAGTTCTTC. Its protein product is CASSLVSWNEQFF.

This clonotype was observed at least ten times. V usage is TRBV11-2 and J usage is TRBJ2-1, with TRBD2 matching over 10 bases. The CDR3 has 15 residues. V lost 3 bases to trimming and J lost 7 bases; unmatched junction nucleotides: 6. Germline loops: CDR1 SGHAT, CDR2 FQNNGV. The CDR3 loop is CASSLGLAMENEQFF. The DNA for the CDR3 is TGTGCCAGCAGCTTGGGACTAGCGATGGAGAATGAGCAGTTCTTC.

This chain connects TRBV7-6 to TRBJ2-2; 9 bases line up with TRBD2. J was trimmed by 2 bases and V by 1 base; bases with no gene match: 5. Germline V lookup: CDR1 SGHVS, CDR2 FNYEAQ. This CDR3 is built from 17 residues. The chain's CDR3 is CASSLGWTSDNTGELFF. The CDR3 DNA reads TGTGCCAGCAGCTTAGGGTGGACTAGCGATAACACCGGGGAGCTGTTTTTT.

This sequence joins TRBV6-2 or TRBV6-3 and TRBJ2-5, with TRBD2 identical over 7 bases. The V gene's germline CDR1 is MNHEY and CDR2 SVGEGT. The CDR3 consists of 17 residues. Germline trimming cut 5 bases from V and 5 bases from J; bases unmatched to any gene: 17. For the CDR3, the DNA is TGTGCCAGCAGTGCCTCCTGGGCTGCGGGAGATGCGGAGACCCAGTACTTC. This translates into CASSASWAAGDAETQYF.